This T cell receptor (beta chain) is from a study of blood T cells in healthy people across ages. Whole-study context: Template switching captured about one barcoded beta molecule per two T cells.

Only a few counts were recorded for this clonotype. Its antigen remains unidentified. Study observations and caveats: CMV infection status of these donors was not known. Leaving the PBMCs unsorted stopped any conclusive comparison of naive versus antigen-experienced cells.

Then a second PCR, running about 6 to 11 cycles, was carried out with a sample-barcoded 5' primer and a J-beta primer mix. TCRdb processed the 5' RACE reads anew with MiXCR; each CDR3 protein has one entry. The sample has roughly 1,500,000 distinct CDR3 sequences, roughly 32% seen once. V gave up 3 bases and J gave up 3 bases; unmatched junction bases: 11. Per the germline V gene, CDR1 is DFQATT and CDR2 is SNEGSKA (reference sequence). This CDR3 has 15 amino acids. This rearrangement joins TRBV20-1 to TRBJ2-7; 7 positions match TRBD2. Input material: blood. This TCR derives from a woman aged 25 to 45 in good health. The CDR3 DNA sequence: TGCAGTGCTAGGGGAGCGGGACTAACAAGCTACGAGCAGTACTTC. Protein product: CSARGAGLTSYEQYF.